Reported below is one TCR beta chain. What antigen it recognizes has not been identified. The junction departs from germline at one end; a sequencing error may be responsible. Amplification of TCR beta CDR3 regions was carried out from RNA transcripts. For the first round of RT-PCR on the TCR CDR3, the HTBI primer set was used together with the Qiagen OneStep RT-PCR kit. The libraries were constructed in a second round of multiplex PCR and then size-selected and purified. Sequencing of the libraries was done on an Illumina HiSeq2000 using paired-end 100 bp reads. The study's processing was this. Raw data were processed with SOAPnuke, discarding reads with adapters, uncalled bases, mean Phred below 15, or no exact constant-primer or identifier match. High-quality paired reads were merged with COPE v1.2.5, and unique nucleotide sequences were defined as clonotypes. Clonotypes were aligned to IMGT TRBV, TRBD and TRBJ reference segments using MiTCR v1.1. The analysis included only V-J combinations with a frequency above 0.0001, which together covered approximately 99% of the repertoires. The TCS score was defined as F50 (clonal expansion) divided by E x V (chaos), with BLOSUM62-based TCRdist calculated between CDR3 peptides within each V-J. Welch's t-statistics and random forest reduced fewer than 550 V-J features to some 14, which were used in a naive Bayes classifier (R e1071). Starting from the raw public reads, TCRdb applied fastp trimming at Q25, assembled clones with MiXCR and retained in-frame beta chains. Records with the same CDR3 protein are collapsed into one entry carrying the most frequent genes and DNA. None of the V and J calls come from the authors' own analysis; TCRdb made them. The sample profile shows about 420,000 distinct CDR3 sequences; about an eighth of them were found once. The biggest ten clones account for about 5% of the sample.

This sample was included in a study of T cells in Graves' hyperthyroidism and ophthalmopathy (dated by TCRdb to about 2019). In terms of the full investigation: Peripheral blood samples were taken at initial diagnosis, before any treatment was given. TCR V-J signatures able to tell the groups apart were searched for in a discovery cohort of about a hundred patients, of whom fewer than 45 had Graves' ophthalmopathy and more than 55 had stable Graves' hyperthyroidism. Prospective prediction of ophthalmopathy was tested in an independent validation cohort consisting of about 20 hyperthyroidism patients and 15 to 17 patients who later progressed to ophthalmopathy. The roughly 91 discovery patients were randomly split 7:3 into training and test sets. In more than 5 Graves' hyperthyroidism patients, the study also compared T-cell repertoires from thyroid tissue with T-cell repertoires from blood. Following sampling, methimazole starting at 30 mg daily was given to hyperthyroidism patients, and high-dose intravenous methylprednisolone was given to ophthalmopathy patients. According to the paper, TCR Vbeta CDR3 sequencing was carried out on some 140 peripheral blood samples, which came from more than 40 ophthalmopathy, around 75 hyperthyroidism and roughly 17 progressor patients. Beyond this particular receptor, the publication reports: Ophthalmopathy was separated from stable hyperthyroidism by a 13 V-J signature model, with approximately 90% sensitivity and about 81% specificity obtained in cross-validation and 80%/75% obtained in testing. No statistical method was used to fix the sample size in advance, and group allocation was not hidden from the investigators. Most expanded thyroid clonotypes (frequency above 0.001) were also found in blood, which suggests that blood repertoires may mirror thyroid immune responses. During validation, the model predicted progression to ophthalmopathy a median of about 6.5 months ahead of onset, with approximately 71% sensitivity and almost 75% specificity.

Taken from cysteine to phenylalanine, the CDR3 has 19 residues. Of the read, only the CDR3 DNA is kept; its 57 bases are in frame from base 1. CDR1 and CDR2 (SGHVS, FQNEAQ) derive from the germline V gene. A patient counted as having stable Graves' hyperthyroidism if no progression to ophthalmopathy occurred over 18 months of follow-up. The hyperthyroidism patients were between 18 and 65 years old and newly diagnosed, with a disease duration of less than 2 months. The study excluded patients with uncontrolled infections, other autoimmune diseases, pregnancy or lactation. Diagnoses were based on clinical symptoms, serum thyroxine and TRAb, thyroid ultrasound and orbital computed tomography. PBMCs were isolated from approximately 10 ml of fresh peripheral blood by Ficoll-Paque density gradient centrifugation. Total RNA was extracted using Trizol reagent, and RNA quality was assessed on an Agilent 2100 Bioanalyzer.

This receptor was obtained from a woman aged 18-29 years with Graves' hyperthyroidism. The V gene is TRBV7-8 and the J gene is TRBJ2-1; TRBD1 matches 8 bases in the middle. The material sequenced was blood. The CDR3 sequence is CASSLRAGGLGSSNNEQSF. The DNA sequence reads TGTGCCAGCAGCTTAAGGGCAGGGGGCTTGGGCAGCTCCAACAATGAGCAGTCCTTC. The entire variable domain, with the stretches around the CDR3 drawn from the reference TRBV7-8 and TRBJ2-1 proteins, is GAGVSQSPRYKVAKRGQDVALRCDPISGHVSLFWYQQALGQGPEFLTYFQNEAQLDKSGLPSDRFFAERPEGSVSTLKIQRTQQEDSAVYLCASSLRAGGLGSSNNEQSFGPGTRLTVL.